The rows below give T cell receptor beta chains drawn from one sample of a study of blood T cell repertoires in COVID-19. Assay used: immunoSEQ multiplex PCR; TCRdb lists only in-frame clones, some missing. This table has 180,000 or so clones, over 80% appearing once. The sample comprised PBMCs or T cells enriched from blood (not recorded which). The receptors were sampled from a woman aged 50 to 60 who had recovered from COVID-19. Both conserved end residues are part of each CDR3. A D gene is named only where the DNA matches it firmly. For some rows the clone size is stated as once, few or many, or as a class when expanded; others skip it.

V gene	D gene	clone size	J gene	CDR3 length	CDR3 protein	CDR3 DNA
TRBV18	NA	NA	TRBJ1-6	17	CASSPPAVSQFGSPLHF	TGTGCCAGCTCACCACCGGCGGTATCGCAGTTTGGTTCACCCCTCCACTTT
TRBV18	NA	NA	TRBJ1-2	15	CASYGGNEPLYGYTF	TGTGCCAGCTACGGGGGGAATGAACCCCTCTATGGCTACACCTTC
TRBV7-8	NA	NA	TRBJ1-1	16	CASSLKAGRRNTEAFF	TGTGCCAGCAGCTTAAAGGCAGGGAGGAGGAACACTGAAGCTTTCTTT
TRBV9	NA	NA	TRBJ1-3	15	CASSADIISGNTIYF	TGTGCCAGCAGCGCCGACATCATCTCTGGAAACACCATATATTTT
TRBV5-1	NA	NA	TRBJ2-3	15	CASSQGNLGPDTQYF	TGCGCCAGCAGCCAGGGAAATTTGGGGCCAGATACGCAGTATTTT
TRBV5-6	TRBD2	NA	TRBJ2-3	17	CASSAVGTRPPTDTQYF	TGTGCCAGCAGCGCAGTCGGGACTAGACCTCCCACAGATACGCAGTATTTT
TRBV11-2	TRBD2	once	TRBJ2-5	15	CASSKLAGDGKTQYF	TGTGCCAGCAGCAAACTAGCGGGAGACGGGAAGACCCAGTACTTC
TRBV13	NA	NA	TRBJ1-4	15	CASSPRGQINEKLFF	TGTGCCAGCAGCCCAAGAGGACAGATTAATGAAAAACTGTTTTTT
TRBV6-5	NA	once	TRBJ1-3	15	CASRAGLGSGNTIYF	TGTGCCAGCAGGGCAGGCCTTGGCTCTGGAAACACCATATATTTT
TRBV5-1	NA	NA	TRBJ1-2	13	CASSSQGSGGYTF	TGCGCCAGCAGCTCACAGGGAAGTGGCGGCTACACCTTC
TRBV10-3	NA	NA	TRBJ1-3	14	CAGGAANSGNTIYF	TGTGCCGGTGGGGCGGCTAACTCTGGAAACACCATATATTTT
TRBV6-1	TRBD1	NA	TRBJ2-5	14	CASSELGGGETQYF	TGTGCCAGCAGTGAATTAGGGGGCGGGGAGACCCAGTACTTC
TRBV10-3	NA	NA	TRBJ1-2	14	CAISGHGAGSGYTF	TGTGCCATCAGTGGGCATGGAGCCGGGAGTGGCTACACCTTC
TRBV19	TRBD1	NA	TRBJ1-2	15	CASSPWTGRFYGYTF	TGTGCCAGTAGTCCCTGGACAGGGCGATTCTATGGCTACACCTTC
TRBV5-1	TRBD1	once	TRBJ1-6	12	CASSQGDSPLHF	TGCGCCAGCAGCCAGGGGGATTCACCCCTCCACTTT
TRBV2	NA	NA	TRBJ2-6	13	CAGGFTGANVLTF	TGTGCCGGAGGGTTTACCGGGGCCAACGTCCTGACTTTC
TRBV29-1	NA	NA	TRBJ1-3	14	CSVGGRGSGNTIYF	TGCAGCGTTGGTGGCCGCGGCTCTGGAAACACCATATATTTT
TRBV7-9	NA	NA	TRBJ1-2	14	CASSRDRRIYGYTF	TGTGCCAGCAGCCGTGACAGACGGATCTATGGCTACACCTTC
TRBV21-1	NA	once	TRBJ1-5	16	CASSKKPDRGGQPQHF	TGTGCCAGCAGCAAAAAACCGGACAGGGGAGGTCAGCCCCAGCATTTT
TRBV11-2	NA	NA	TRBJ1-1	14	CASSSATGGTEAFF	TGTGCCAGCAGCTCAGCCACCGGGGGGACTGAAGCTTTCTTT
TRBV5-4	NA	NA	TRBJ1-6	13	CASSPGIDSPLHF	TGTGCCAGCAGCCCCGGGATCGACTCACCCCTCCACTTT
TRBV24-1	TRBD1	NA	TRBJ2-1	17	CATSDLQAGTGKYEQFF	TGTGCCACCAGTGATTTGCAGGCGGGGACAGGGAAGTATGAGCAGTTCTTC
TRBV19	NA	NA	TRBJ2-1	12	CASSMQNNEQFF	TGTGCCAGTAGTATGCAGAACAATGAGCAGTTCTTC
TRBV7-8	TRBD2	NA	TRBJ2-3	16	CASSPISGGHTDTQYF	TGTGCCAGCAGCCCAATTAGCGGGGGACACACAGATACGCAGTATTTT
TRBV7-9	TRBD1	NA	TRBJ1-2	15	CASSLVQGARYGYTF	TGTGCCAGCAGCTTAGTGCAGGGGGCAAGGTATGGCTACACCTTC
TRBV5-4	NA	NA	TRBJ2-5	14	CASSSPDIQETQYF	TGTGCCAGCAGCTCCCCGGACATCCAAGAGACCCAGTACTTC
TRBV28	NA	NA	TRBJ2-3	12	CASGQFTDTQYF	TGTGCCAGCGGACAGTTCACAGATACGCAGTATTTT
TRBV5-1	NA	once	TRBJ1-2	12	CASRLGDYGYTF	TGCGCCAGCCGTCTAGGGGACTATGGCTACACCTTC
TRBV27	NA	NA	TRBJ2-2	12	CASSIRAGELFF	TGTGCCAGCAGTATCCGGGCCGGGGAGCTGTTTTTT
TRBV5-1	NA	NA	TRBJ2-2	15	CASSLARREAGELFF	TGCGCCAGCAGCTTGGCCCGGAGGGAGGCCGGGGAGCTGTTTTTT
TRBV5-1	NA	NA	TRBJ1-2	13	CASSFIGEGGYTF	TGCGCCAGCAGCTTTATAGGGGAGGGTGGCTACACCTTC
TRBV2	NA	NA	TRBJ1-4	12	CASNSFNEKLFF	TGTGCCAGCAACTCCTTTAATGAAAAACTGTTTTTT
TRBV6-1	TRBD1	NA	TRBJ1-2	15	CASSDRTGAWGGYTF	TGTGCCAGCAGTGACCGGACAGGGGCCTGGGGAGGCTACACCTTC
TRBV7-8	TRBD1	few	TRBJ2-2	18	CASSLGAGGARGTGELFF	TGTGCCAGCAGCTTAGGGGCAGGGGGCGCGAGGGGAACCGGGGAGCTGTTTTTT
TRBV19	TRBD2	NA	TRBJ2-1	14	CASSEGLPYNEQFF	TGTGCCAGTAGCGAGGGACTACCCTACAATGAGCAGTTCTTC
TRBV18	NA	NA	TRBJ2-3	16	CASSPWSGTSTDTQYF	TGTGCCAGCTCACCGTGGAGCGGAACTAGCACAGATACGCAGTATTTT
TRBV11-3	NA	NA	TRBJ2-3	15	CASSLRDGSGDTQYF	TGTGCCAGCAGCCTCCGGGACGGAAGCGGGGATACGCAGTATTTT
TRBV18	NA	NA	TRBJ1-1	13	CASSLRGGTEAFF	TGTGCCAGCTCACTACGAGGGGGCACTGAAGCTTTCTTT
TRBV7-5	NA	NA	TRBJ1-3	16	CVARRSQGITGNTIYF	TGTGTCGCAAGACGTTCCCAGGGTATAACTGGAAACACCATATATTTT
TRBV29-1	NA	few	TRBJ2-2	13	CSVVDLNTGELFF	TGCAGCGTTGTGGACTTGAACACCGGGGAGCTGTTTTTT
TRBV6-5	NA	NA	TRBJ1-4	14	CASSYDFGNEKLFF	TGTGCCAGCAGTTACGATTTCGGGAATGAAAAACTGTTTTTT
TRBV30	NA	NA	TRBJ1-1	13	CAWMRQGNGEAFF	TGTGCCTGGATGCGCCAGGGGAATGGTGAAGCTTTCTTT
TRBV29-1	NA	NA	TRBJ1-5	13	CSVNQGSNQPQHF	TGCAGCGTGAACCAGGGCTCCAATCAGCCCCAGCATTTT
TRBV4-3	TRBD1	NA	TRBJ1-2	15	CASSRTEQGADGYTF	TGCGCCAGCAGCCGAACCGAGCAGGGGGCGGATGGCTACACCTTC
TRBV20-1	NA	once	TRBJ1-2	8	CSARARVF	TGCAGTGCTAGAGCCCGGGTCTTC
TRBV7-9	TRBD1	NA	TRBJ1-1	15	CASSEEGGQDTEAFF	TGTGCCAGCAGCGAGGAAGGGGGCCAAGACACTGAAGCTTTCTTT
TRBV28	TRBD1	NA	TRBJ1-2	12	CASYGQGSGYTF	TGTGCCAGCTACGGACAGGGGTCGGGCTACACCTTC
TRBV6-5	NA	once	TRBJ1-2	14	CASRRRAQEGGYTF	TGTGCCAGCAGACGGAGGGCCCAGGAGGGTGGCTACACCTTC
TRBV7-2	NA	NA	TRBJ2-3	15	CASSLALLAGDTQYF	TGTGCCAGCAGCTTAGCGCTATTGGCGGGAGATACGCAGTATTTT
TRBV28	NA	NA	TRBJ1-2	16	CASSGASSSNNYGYTF	TGTGCCAGCAGTGGAGCGTCGTCCTCAAATAACTATGGCTACACCTTC
TRBV7-9	TRBD2	NA	TRBJ2-3	19	CASSSTPLTSGSHTDTQYF	TGTGCCAGCAGCTCAACCCCGCTCACTAGCGGGAGCCACACAGATACGCAGTATTTT
TRBV30	NA	few	TRBJ1-5	12	CAWSVRGQPQHF	TGTGCCTGGAGTGTACGGGGTCAGCCCCAGCATTTT
TRBV2	NA	NA	TRBJ1-1	15	CASSEYGQLNTEAFF	TGTGCCAGCAGTGAATATGGTCAGTTGAACACTGAAGCTTTCTTT
TRBV7-2	TRBD2	NA	TRBJ2-1	16	CASSVGIAGSYNEQFF	TGTGCCAGCAGTGTCGGTATAGCGGGCTCCTACAATGAGCAGTTCTTC
TRBV11-2	TRBD1	NA	TRBJ2-3	14	CASSPRQGFDTQYF	TGTGCCAGCAGCCCCCGACAGGGTTTCGATACGCAGTATTTT
TRBV12-3/TRBV12-4	NA	NA	TRBJ2-6	13	CASTIAGANVLTF	TGTGCCAGCACCATAGCTGGGGCCAACGTCCTGACTTTC